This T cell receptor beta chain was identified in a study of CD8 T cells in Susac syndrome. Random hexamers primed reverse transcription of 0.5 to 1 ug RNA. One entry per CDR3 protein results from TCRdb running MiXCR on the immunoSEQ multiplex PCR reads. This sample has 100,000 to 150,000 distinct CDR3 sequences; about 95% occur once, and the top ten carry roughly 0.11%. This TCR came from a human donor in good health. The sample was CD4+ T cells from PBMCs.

CDR3 protein: CASSSQTYNEQFF. Here the CDR3 DNA reads TGTGCCAGCAGCTCGCAGACGTACAATGAGCAGTTCTTC. This chain uses TRBV7-9 with TRBJ2-1, with unresolved D. The V end lost 4 bases, the J end lost 4 bases, and 8 bases lay between the germline ends. This CDR3 contains 13 residues. Germline CDR1 SEHNR, CDR2 FQNEAQ (reference sequence).